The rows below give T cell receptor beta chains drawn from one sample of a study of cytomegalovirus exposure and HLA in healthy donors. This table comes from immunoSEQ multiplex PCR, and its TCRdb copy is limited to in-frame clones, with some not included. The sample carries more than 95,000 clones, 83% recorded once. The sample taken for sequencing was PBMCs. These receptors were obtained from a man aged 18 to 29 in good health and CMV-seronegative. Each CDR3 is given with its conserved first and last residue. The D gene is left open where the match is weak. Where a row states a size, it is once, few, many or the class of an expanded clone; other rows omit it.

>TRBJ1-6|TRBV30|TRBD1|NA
TGTGCCTGGAAATCTCCACAGGGGCCCCATAATTCACCCCTCCACTTT
CAWKSPQGPHNSPLHF
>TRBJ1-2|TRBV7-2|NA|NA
TGTGCCAGCAGCTCCCAAGGGGGTGGCTACACCTTC
CASSSQGGGYTF
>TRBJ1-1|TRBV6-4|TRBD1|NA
TGTGCCAGCAGGTCCGGGACAGGGGTGGACACTGAAGCTTTCTTT
CASRSGTGVDTEAFF
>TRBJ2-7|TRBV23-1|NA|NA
TGCGCCAGCAGTCTCCCCTTGACAGTTTCCGACCACTCCTACGAGCAGTACTTC
CASSLPLTVSDHSYEQYF
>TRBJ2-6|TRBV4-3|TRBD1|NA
TGCGCCAGCAGCCAAGAAGGGGGCGGTGGGGCCAACGTCCTGACTTTC
CASSQEGGGGANVLTF
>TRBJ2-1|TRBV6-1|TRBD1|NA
TGTGCCAGCACCCCTCCCGGGACAGGGGGCGGGCAGTTCTTC
CASTPPGTGGGQFF
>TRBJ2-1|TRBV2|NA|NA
TGTGCCAGCACGCAGGGCAATGAGCAGTTCTTC
CASTQGNEQFF
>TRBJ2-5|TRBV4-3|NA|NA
TGCGCCAGCAGCCAAGCCGCCCAGGGGTTAGGCGAGACCCAGTACTTC
CASSQAAQGLGETQYF
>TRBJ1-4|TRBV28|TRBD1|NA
TGTGCCAGCAGGACGACAGGGGCTTACGAAAAACTGTTTTTT
CASRTTGAYEKLFF
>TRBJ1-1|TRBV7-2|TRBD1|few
TGTGCCAGCAGCTTTCAGGGGGCTCGGAGCACTGAAGCTTTCTTT
CASSFQGARSTEAFF
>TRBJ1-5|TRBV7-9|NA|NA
TGTGCCAGCAGCTTAGCGTTCGGCCAGGGGAATCAGCCCCAGCATTTT
CASSLAFGQGNQPQHF
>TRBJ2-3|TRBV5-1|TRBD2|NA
TGCGCCAGCAGCTTAGGGACTAGCGGGAGCACAGATACGCAGTATTTT
CASSLGTSGSTDTQYF
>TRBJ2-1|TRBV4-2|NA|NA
TGTGCCAGCAGCCGGCGAGGGGGAGGGCCGGACAATGAGCAGTTCTTC
CASSRRGGGPDNEQFF
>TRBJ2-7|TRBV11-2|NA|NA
TGTGCCAGCAGCCGGGCGACAGAAATGCACTACGAGCAGTACTTC
CASSRATEMHYEQYF
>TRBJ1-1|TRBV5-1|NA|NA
TGCGCCAGCAGCTTTGCGTTAAGTGGCACTGAAGCTTTCTTT
CASSFALSGTEAFF
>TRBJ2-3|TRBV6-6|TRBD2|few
TGTGCCAGCAGCCTCACTAGCGGGAGGGCGGATACGCAGTATTTT
CASSLTSGRADTQYF
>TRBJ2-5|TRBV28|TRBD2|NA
TGTGCCAGCAGCCTTGGGACTAGCGGTAGGGAGACCCAGTACTTC
CASSLGTSGRETQYF
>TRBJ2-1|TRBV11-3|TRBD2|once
TGTGCCAGCAGCCCAGTGACCGCGGGGGGAGATGAGCAGTTCTTC
CASSPVTAGGDEQFF
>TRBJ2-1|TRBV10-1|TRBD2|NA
TGCGCCCCTCGGACGGGAGGGCCGTTGGAGCTACACAATGAGCAGTTCTTC
CAPRTGGPLELHNEQFF
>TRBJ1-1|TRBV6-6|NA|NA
TGTGCCAGCAGTAAGACATCTCCGCACACTGAAGCTTTCTTT
CASSKTSPHTEAFF
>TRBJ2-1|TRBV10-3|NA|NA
TGTGCCATCAGTGAGTCCGGCGGGGCCTACAATGAGCAGTTCTTC
CAISESGGAYNEQFF
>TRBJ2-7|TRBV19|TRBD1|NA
TGTGCCAGTAGCTATGCAGGGGGCCCCTTCTACGAGCAGTACTTC
CASSYAGGPFYEQYF
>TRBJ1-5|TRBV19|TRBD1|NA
TGTGCCAGTAGTTATATGGGACAGAACTATCAGCCCCAGCATTTT
CASSYMGQNYQPQHF
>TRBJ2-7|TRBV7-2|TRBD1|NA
TGTGCCAGCAGCTTAGAGGACAGGGACGAGCAGTACTTC
CASSLEDRDEQYF
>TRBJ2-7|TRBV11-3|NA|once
TGTGCCAGCAGCCCTCGGGGATCCTACGAGCAGTACTTC
CASSPRGSYEQYF
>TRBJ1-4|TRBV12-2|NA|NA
TGTGCAAGTCGCTTAAGTTTAGGGACAGGGATTGAAAAACTGTTTTTT
CASRLSLGTGIEKLFF
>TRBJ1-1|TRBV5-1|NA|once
TGCGCCAGCAGCCTGACCCTGACAAGGAACACTGAAGCTTTCTTT
CASSLTLTRNTEAFF
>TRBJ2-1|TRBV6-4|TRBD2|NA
TGTGCCAGCAGTGCCCTCCCTCTGACTAGCGGGAGGAGGAATGAGCAGTTCTTC
CASSALPLTSGRRNEQFF
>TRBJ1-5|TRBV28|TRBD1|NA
TGTGCCACCGCTGGGACAGGAGATCTTTATAGCAATCAGCCCCAGCATTTT
CATAGTGDLYSNQPQHF
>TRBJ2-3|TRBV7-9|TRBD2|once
TGTGCCAGCAGCTTTTGGGCTAGCGGGAGGGCAGATACGCAGTATTTT
CASSFWASGRADTQYF
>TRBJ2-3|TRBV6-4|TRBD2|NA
TGTGCCAGCAGTGAGGGACTAGCGGGAGATACGCAGTATTTT
CASSEGLAGDTQYF
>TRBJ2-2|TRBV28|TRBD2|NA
TGTGCCAGCAGTTTACCCCGACTAGCGGGCGCGAACACCGGGGAGCTGTTTTTT
CASSLPRLAGANTGELFF
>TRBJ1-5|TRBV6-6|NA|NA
TGTGCCAGCAGTTTGGACGGGAAACAGCCCCAGCATTTT
CASSLDGKQPQHF
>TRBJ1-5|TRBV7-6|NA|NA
TGTGCCAGCAGCTTAGCCCGGGACACTAAATCCTACTCGGGCAATCAGCCCCAGCATTTT
CASSLARDTKSYSGNQPQHF
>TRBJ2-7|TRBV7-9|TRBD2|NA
TGTGCCAGCAGCTTAGCGGGAGGGCGCGAGCAGTACTTC
CASSLAGGREQYF
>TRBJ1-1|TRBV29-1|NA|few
TGCAGCGTTCAGATTCTGCTGAACACTGAAGCTTTCTTT
CSVQILLNTEAFF
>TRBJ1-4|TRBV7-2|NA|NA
TGTGCCAGCAGCTTGTCGGAACAGGTTGGGGAAAAACTGTTTTTT
CASSLSEQVGEKLFF
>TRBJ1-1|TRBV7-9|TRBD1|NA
TGTGCCAGCAGCTCGGACAGGGGCCGTCCTATGAACACTGAAGCTTTCTTT
CASSSDRGRPMNTEAFF
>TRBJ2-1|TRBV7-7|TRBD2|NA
TGTGCCAGCAGTACTCGGGATAGCGGGAGCTCCTACAATGAGCAGTTCTTC
CASSTRDSGSSYNEQFF
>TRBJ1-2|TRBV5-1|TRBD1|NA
TGCGCCAGCAGCCCGGGAGGGACAGTACATGGCTACACCTTC
CASSPGGTVHGYTF
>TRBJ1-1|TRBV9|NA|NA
TGTGCCAGCAGCGCCCAGGGTGGCACTGAAGCTTTCTTT
CASSAQGGTEAFF
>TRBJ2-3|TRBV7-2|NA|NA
TGTGCCAGCAGCTTAAGCTGGCCGCTAACTCAGGGAGATACGCAGTATTTT
CASSLSWPLTQGDTQYF
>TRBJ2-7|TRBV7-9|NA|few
TGTGCCAGCAGGGCCATTGACGAGCAGTACTTC
CASRAIDEQYF
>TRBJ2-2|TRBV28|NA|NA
TGTGCCAGCAACACAGGGATTAACACCGGGGAGCTGTTTTTT
CASNTGINTGELFF
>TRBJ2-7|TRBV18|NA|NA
TGTGCCAGCTCACCCCCAGACGAGCAGTACTTC
CASSPPDEQYF
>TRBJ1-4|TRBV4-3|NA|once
TGCGCCAGCAGCCAAGCGACAGGAGCCCGGGGAACAACTAATGAAAAACTGTTTTTT
CASSQATGARGTTNEKLFF
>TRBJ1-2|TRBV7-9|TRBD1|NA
TGTGCCAGCAGCCCAATACAGGGGGCCCGGGGCTACACCTTC
CASSPIQGARGYTF
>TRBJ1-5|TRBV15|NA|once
TGTGCCACCAGCAGAGATAACCTACTAGATCAGCTTTACCAGCCCCAGCATTTT
CATSRDNLLDQLYQPQHF
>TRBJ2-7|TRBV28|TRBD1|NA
TGTGCCAGCAGTTCCGGACAGGTCATATTCTACGAGCAGTACTTC
CASSSGQVIFYEQYF
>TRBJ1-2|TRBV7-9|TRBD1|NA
TGTGCCAGCAGCGGCGGGACAGGGTTCGCCTATGGCTACACCTTC
CASSGGTGFAYGYTF
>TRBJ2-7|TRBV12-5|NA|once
TGTGCTAGTGGCTCGGGTCACTACGAGCAGTACTTC
CASGSGHYEQYF
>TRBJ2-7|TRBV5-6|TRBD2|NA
TGTGCCAGCAGCTTCGCGGGAGCCCTCTCCTACGAGCAGTACTTC
CASSFAGALSYEQYF
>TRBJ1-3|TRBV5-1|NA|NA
TGCGCCAGCAGCTTGGCCGGCCAGGCCCAAGGAAACACCATATATTTT
CASSLAGQAQGNTIYF